The 16 T cell receptor beta chains given below trace back to one sample, sequenced in a study of T cells after yellow fever vaccination. TCRdb passed the 5' RACE reads through MiXCR, listing each CDR3 protein once. Here the sample spans 500,000 to 550,000 distinct CDR3 sequences, 21% being singletons. The specimen comprised PBMCs, sampled roughly 23 days after the first yellow fever vaccination. The receptors here all came from a man younger than 30 who received the YFV17D yellow fever vaccine.

About this clonotype itself: At one end, the junction sequence differs from germline, possibly due to a read error. The chain couples TRBV28 to TRBJ1-5; 9 nucleotides match TRBD1. CDR1 and CDR2 (germline): MDHEN, SYDVKM. The CDR3 spans 13 residues. CDR3 sequence: CASNTGGKQPQHF. The CDR3 DNA is TGTGCCAGTAATACAGGGGGCAAGCAGCCCCAGCATTTT.

This clonotype occurred a few times. This chain uses TRBV27 with TRBJ2-3, with TRBD2 identical over 11 bases. V dropped 3 bases and J dropped 7; count of bases not matched to a gene: 3. Germline-derived CDR1 and CDR2 are MNHEY and SMNVEV (reference sequence). The CDR3 runs to 14 residues. CDR3 DNA sequence: TGTGCCAGCAGTTTCTCTAGCGGGGGGAATACGCAGTATTTT. Protein product: CASSFSSGGNTQYF.

The J gene is TRBJ1-5, the V gene TRBV20-1; TRBD1 might be the D (6 bases). The CDR3 contains 12 residues. V was cut by 6 bases and J by 7 bases, with 13 bases left in between. The germline CDR1 and CDR2 sequences are DFQATT and SNEGSKA (reference sequence). DNA for the CDR3: TGCAGTGCGACCTCAGGGGAGCAGCCCCAGCATTTT. It encodes CSATSGEQPQHF.

The chain carries TRBV28 and TRBJ2-2; no clear D. Germline CDR1 reads MDHEN; CDR2 reads SYDVKM. The CDR3 runs to 13 residues. The germline V and J ends were trimmed by 6 bases and 6 bases, with 11 bases remaining between them. CDR3 nucleotide sequence: TGTGCCAGCAGCAATCCAGCGCCCGGGGAGCTGTTTTTT. Translated: CASSNPAPGELFF.

The rearrangement uses TRBV7-9 and TRBJ2-7; TRBD2 might be the D (5 bases). This CDR3 is 13 amino acids long. V gave up 4 bases and J gave up 7 bases, with 14 bases separating them. Germline V gives CDR1 SEHNR, CDR2 FQNEAQ (reference sequence). The CDR3 DNA reads TGTGCCAGCAGCTCTAGAGGGCTGGGGGAGCAGTACGTC. The encoded protein is CASSSRGLGEQYV.

This clonotype has ten or more counts. V usage is TRBV28 and J usage is TRBJ2-1; D assignment may be TRBD1 or TRBD2 (5 bases each). The germline gives CDR1 MDHEN, CDR2 SYDVKM. V was trimmed by 5 bases and J by 3 bases, leaving 11 bases between them. The CDR3 spans 14 residues. CDR3 nucleotides: TGTGCCAGCAGTCCCCGGGGCCTCTACAATGAGCAGTTCTTC. Protein product: CASSPRGLYNEQFF.

This clonotype has a count of ten or more. The chain joins TRBV20-1 to TRBJ2-5; 9 bases align to TRBD2. The CDR3 spans 17 residues. J lost 7 bases, V lost 2 bases, and 17 bases had no gene match. Germline CDR1 is DFQATT and CDR2 is SNEGSKA (reference sequence). CDR3 DNA sequence: TGCAGTGCTAGAAGGGATCGGACTAGCGCCGGTAACGGGACCCAGTACTTC. Encoded protein: CSARRDRTSAGNGTQYF.

The V and J genes are TRBV5-1 and TRBJ2-3; tentatively, D is TRBD2 (7 bases). Trimming cost V 0 bases and J 2 bases, with 13 bases left between them. Germline lookup yields CDR1 SGHRS and CDR2 YFSETQ. This CDR3 has 16 amino acids. The CDR3 is CASSLVRGGPTDTQYF. The CDR3 DNA is TGCGCCAGCAGCTTGGTTAGGGGGGGGCCCACAGATACGCAGTATTTT.

The J gene is TRBJ2-3, the V gene TRBV6-2 or TRBV6-3, with D possibly called TRBD1 or TRBD2 (5 bases each). This CDR3 has 12 amino acids. V was pared by 7 bases and J by 3 bases, with 8 bases between. The germline V gene encodes CDR1 MNHEY and CDR2 SVGEGT. The CDR3 DNA reads as TGTGCCAGCAACGAGGGGACAGATACGCAGTATTTT. Amino acid sequence: CASNEGTDTQYF.

The rearrangement joins TRBV6-4 to TRBJ1-5; a weak D match, TRBD1 (5 bases). The CDR3 is 13 residues long. Germline V gene lookup returns CDR1 MRHNA and CDR2 SNTAGT. The V end lost 3 bases, the J end lost 9 bases, and 12 bases lay between the germline ends. The CDR3 loop reads CASSDFLGGPQHF. CDR3 nucleotide sequence: TGTGCCAGCAGTGATTTTTTGGGGGGGCCCCAGCATTTT.

This clonotype has only a few counts. This chain connects TRBV6-1 to TRBJ1-4; 9 bases map to TRBD1. The CDR3 length is 14 residues. Germline V gene data show CDR1 as MNHNS and CDR2 as SASEGT. V lost 11 bases, J lost 6 bases, and 10 bases stayed unmatched. The CDR3 protein is CADRSQGAYEKLFF. CDR3 nucleotide sequence: TGTGCCGACCGATCACAGGGGGCCTATGAAAAACTGTTTTTT.

The V call is TRBV19, the J call TRBJ1-5; no clear D. CDR1 is LNHDA and CDR2 is SQIVND in the germline V gene (reference sequence). The CDR3 is made up of 13 amino acids. With 5 bases removed from V and 4 bases from J, the gap between germline ends came to 9 bases. DNA for the CDR3: TGTGCCAGTAGTGGAAACCGAAATCAGCCCCAGCATTTT. It yields the protein CASSGNRNQPQHF.

The J gene is TRBJ2-1, the V gene TRBV11-2; D is unclear. With 5 bases removed from V and 6 bases from J, the gap between germline ends came to 17 bases. Germline V gene sequence: CDR1 SGHAT, CDR2 FQNNGV. CDR3 length: 15 amino acids. The DNA for the CDR3 is TGTGCCAGCAGCACCCTACGAGACCGCAGCAATGAGCAGTTCTTC. This encodes CASSTLRDRSNEQFF.

This clonotype was seen a handful of times. The rearrangement joins TRBV29-1 to TRBJ1-2; D gene unclear. The CDR3 runs to 11 residues. Germline V lookup: CDR1 SQVTM, CDR2 ANQGSEA. Trimming removed 3 bases from V and 8 bases from J, with 10 bases in between. The CDR3 coding sequence is TGCAGCGTTGATAGGGTGTACGGCTACACCTTC. Protein sequence: CSVDRVYGYTF.

This clonotype was detected only a few times. The rearrangement links TRBV10-3 to TRBJ1-5; D gene unclear. Germline CDR1 ENHRY, CDR2 SYGVKD. The ends were cut back, 4 bases at V and 9 bases at J, with 13 bases in the middle. The CDR3 covers 13 residues. CDR3 coding DNA: TGTGCCATCAGTGCTACAGCTGAAGGGCCCCAGCATTTT. It translates to CAISATAEGPQHF.

This clonotype was observed a handful of times. V is TRBV7-2 and J is TRBJ2-3; 7 nucleotides line up with TRBD2. The CDR3 is made up of 15 amino acids. The germline V gene encodes CDR1 SGHTA and CDR2 FQGNSA. After removal of 5 bases from V and 8 bases from J, the junction contained 13 bases not matched to a gene. CDR3 loop: CASSVAPTREATQYF. The CDR3 DNA reads as TGTGCCAGCAGCGTCGCCCCGACCCGGGAGGCTACGCAGTATTTT.